This T cell receptor (beta chain) was observed in a study of low-dose radiotherapy and immunotherapy resistance in tumors. Across the whole study: Ipilimumab 1 mg/kg every six weeks, together with nivolumab 240 mg every two weeks, was given intravenously to patients.

The authors ran around 19 PCR cycles to amplify TCRs with a constant-region primer and V-primer adapter. TCRdb called the reads again in MiXCR, with one record for every CDR3 protein. The sample consists of over 50,000 distinct CDR3 sequences, around a third of them appearing once. This clonotype was seen more than once but under ten times. Regarding time point: after trial treatment. Treatment reported: LDRT plus nivolumab, ipilimumab, low-dose cyclophosphamide and aspirin (RACIN trial). Every donor's regimen consisted of nivolumab, ipilimumab, aspirin, low-dose cyclophosphamide and low-dose radiotherapy. As a condition of eligibility, patients had advanced solid tumors lacking tumor-infiltrating lymphocytes. The germline V gene encodes CDR1 ENHRY and CDR2 SYGVKD. The CDR3 spans 14 residues. V was trimmed by 10 bases and J by 0 bases, leaving 16 bases between them.

The genes are TRBV10-3 and TRBJ2-7; D ambiguous. Specimen: PBMCs, collected after low-dose radiotherapy plus immunotherapy. This receptor was taken from a male donor with rectosigmoid adenocarcinoma. This CDR3 is CATSKQETSYEQYF. The CDR3 DNA sequence: TGTGCCACTTCAAAGCAGGAGACCTCCTACGAGCAGTACTTC.